The present T cell receptor (beta chain) was sequenced within a study of response to subunit inactivated influenza vaccine. TCRdb reanalysed the RT-PCR reads using MiXCR and keeps one entry per CDR3 protein. The sample includes roughly 620,000 distinct CDR3 sequences, approximately 11% seen only once; the top ten take around 10%. This clonotype came up a few times. The CDR3 is 16 amino acids. Trimming cost V 1 base and J 5 bases, with 17 bases left between them. Germline V lookup: CDR1 SGHTA, CDR2 FQGNSA. The data were also submitted as part of a second study, on T cells expressing NK-cell markers. That source adds: UMIs accompanied the 5'RACE template switching by which TCR beta cDNA was made.

The clonotype comes from a man over 45 who received an inactivated influenza vaccine. This material consisted of PBMCs from blood, taken on the day of vaccination. This chain uses TRBV7-2 with TRBJ2-5, with D perhaps TRBD1 (5 bases). CDR3 DNA: TGTGCCAGCAGCTTAGTCCCTTGGGGCCCTGGGGAGACCCAGTACTTC. Its translation: CASSLVPWGPGETQYF.